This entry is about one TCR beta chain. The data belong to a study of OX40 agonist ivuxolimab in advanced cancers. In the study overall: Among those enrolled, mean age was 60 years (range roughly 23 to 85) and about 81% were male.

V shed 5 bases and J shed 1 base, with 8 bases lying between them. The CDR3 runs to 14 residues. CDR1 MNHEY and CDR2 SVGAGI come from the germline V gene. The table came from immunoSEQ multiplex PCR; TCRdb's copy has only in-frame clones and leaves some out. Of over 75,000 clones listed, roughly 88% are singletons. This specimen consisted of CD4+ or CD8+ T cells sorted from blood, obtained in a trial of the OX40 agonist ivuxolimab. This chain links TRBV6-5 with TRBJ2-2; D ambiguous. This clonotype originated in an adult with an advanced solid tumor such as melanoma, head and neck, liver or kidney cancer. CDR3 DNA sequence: TGTGCCAGCAGTCTCGGACGGAACACCGGGGAGCTGTTTTTT. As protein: CASSLGRNTGELFF.